A selection of T cell receptor beta chains follows, all from one sample in a study of molecular identifiers for immune sequencing clone quantification. TCRdb redid the calling of the PCR reads with MiXCR, one entry per CDR3 protein. The sample consists of about 330,000 distinct CDR3 sequences, 24% of them appearing once. Sample: naive CD8+ T cells from blood, with Jurkat cell RNA spiked in. These receptors originate from a human donor in good health. Some libraries in this study had Jurkat cell RNA spiked in. Each CDR3 is given with its conserved first and last residue. The order of the fields is D gene, clone size, J gene, V gene, CDR3 length, CDR3 DNA, CDR3 protein. D genes are given only for firm matches. Rows may omit the clone size; those that give it use once, few, many or a size class.

.,many,TRBJ2-7,TRBV4-2,13,TGTGCCAGCAGTGCCCCACCCTCCTACGAGCAGTACTTC,CASSAPPSYEQYF
.,few,TRBJ2-2,TRBV7-9,17,TGTGCCAGCAGCCCACCCGGCGGGACAGCGAACACCGGGGAGCTGTTTTTT,CASSPPGGTANTGELFF
.,few,TRBJ2-3,TRBV27,15,TGTGCCAGCAGTCCTGGCTCGGGAGACCCAGATACGCAGTATTTT,CASSPGSGDPDTQYF
.,.,TRBJ1-6,TRBV9,15,TGTGCCAGCAGCGTAGAGGGGGACACGAATTCACCCCTCCACTTT,CASSVEGDTNSPLHF
TRBD2,many,TRBJ2-7,TRBV6-5,15,TGTGCCAGCAGTTGGACTAGCGGGGGACGAGGGGAGCAGTACTTC,CASSWTSGGRGEQYF
TRBD1,.,TRBJ1-1,TRBV6-2/TRBV6-3,17,TGTGCCAGCAGTTACCGGACAGGGAGTGGGGAGAGCACTGAAGCTTTCTTT,CASSYRTGSGESTEAFF
.,few,TRBJ1-1,TRBV7-9,14,TGTGCCAGCAGCTCCCCAGGGATGAACACTGAAGCTTTCTTT,CASSSPGMNTEAFF
.,few,TRBJ2-3,TRBV6-2/TRBV6-3,15,TGTGCCAGCAGCCCGGACTGGGACGGGGCAGATACGCAGTATTTT,CASSPDWDGADTQYF
.,many,TRBJ2-3,TRBV2,15,TGTGCCAGCAGTGAAGAGGGACTCGACACAGATACGCAGTATTTT,CASSEEGLDTDTQYF
.,many,TRBJ2-5,TRBV12-3/TRBV12-4,11,TGTGCCAGCAGTTTTTCTGAGACCCAGTACTTC,CASSFSETQYF